The TCR beta chain under discussion was sequenced for a study of blood T cell repertoires in COVID-19. This clone is a singleton in its sample. The CDR3 extends over 14 amino acids. J gave up 9 bases and V 1 base, and 5 bases lay outside the gene matches. CDR1 is LNHDA and CDR2 is SQIVND in the germline V gene (reference sequence). Only in-frame clones appear in the TCRdb table, and some are missing; sequencing was by immunoSEQ multiplex PCR. The table records roughly 330,000 clones, 70% to 90% of them present only once. The TCR comes from a woman aged 45-60 years with active or convalescent COVID-19. Sequencing input: peripheral blood. The chain uses TRBV19 and TRBJ2-1; 8 nucleotides match TRBD2. CDR3 bases: TGTGCCAGTAGTATAGCCGGTCGGGGGGGTGAGCAGTTCTTC. It is translated as CASSIAGRGGEQFF.